The 6 T cell receptor beta chains reported below all come from one sample, sequenced in a study of early T cells in non-severe SARS-CoV-2 infection. One entry per CDR3 protein results from TCRdb running MiXCR on the 5' RACE reads. The repertoire holds roughly 41,000 distinct CDR3 sequences, with about 4.9% as singletons. Sequencing was carried out using whole blood. The receptor set was obtained from an adult who was a healthcare worker with PCR-confirmed SARS-CoV-2 infection or an uninfected control (not recorded which).

This clonotype was picked up many times. V is TRBV4-1 and J is TRBJ1-1; 7 bases fit TRBD1. CDR1 and CDR2 (germline): MGHRA, YSYEKL. J lost 4 bases, V lost 4 bases, and 9 bases had no gene match. The length of the CDR3 is 15 residues. CDR3 in DNA: TGCGCCAGCAGCCCAAGGACAGGTTTAGGCACTGAAGCTTTCTTT. Residues: CASSPRTGLGTEAFF.

This clonotype has a count of ten or more. The rearrangement uses TRBV6-5 and TRBJ1-6; D is unresolved. Germline CDR1 reads MNHEY; CDR2 reads SVGAGI. Between the trimmed V and J ends, which lost 8 bases and 7 bases, there was a span of 24 bases. The CDR3 covers 17 residues. Here the CDR3 DNA reads TGTGCCAGCGGTCCGAGAAGATACGGCCTTTCCAATTCACCCCTCCACTTT. As protein: CASGPRRYGLSNSPLHF.

In this sample, this clonotype turned up many times. The genes are TRBV19 and TRBJ1-1; no reliable D call. Trimming took off 7 bases at V and 0 bases at J, with 6 bases between the two ends. The CDR3 covers 12 residues. Germline CDR1 and CDR2: LNHDA and SQIVND (reference sequence). In nucleotides, the CDR3 is TGTGCCAGTACCAACATGAACACTGAAGCTTTCTTT. The encoded protein is CASTNMNTEAFF.

This clonotype was observed many times. The chain joins TRBV5-4 to TRBJ2-1; 9 nucleotides agree with TRBD2. The CDR3 is made up of 16 amino acids. Germline V gene lookup returns CDR1 SGHNT and CDR2 YYREEE (reference sequence). After removal of 4 bases from V and 6 bases from J, the junction contained 11 bases not matched to a gene. The CDR3 is CASSSLQSGGINEQFF. The CDR3 bases are TGTGCCAGCAGCAGTCTACAAAGCGGGGGGATCAATGAGCAGTTCTTC.

Many counts were recorded for this clonotype. The CDR3 loop reads CASSLQQRVYTDTQYF. CDR3 DNA: TGCGCCAGCAGCTTACAGCAGCGGGTCTACACAGATACGCAGTATTTT. This rearrangement joins TRBV5-1 to TRBJ2-3; D is possibly TRBD2 (6 bases). The germline gives CDR1 SGHRS, CDR2 YFSETQ. V was shortened by 2 bases and J by 2 bases, with 15 bases between the two germline ends. The CDR3 covers 16 residues.

This clonotype was observed many times. The chain uses TRBV7-9 and TRBJ2-5; possibly TRBD2 for D (6 bases). This CDR3 has 12 amino acids. Germline-derived CDR1 and CDR2 are SEHNR and FQNEAQ (reference sequence). V shed 5 bases and J shed 4 bases, with 8 bases lying between them. The CDR3 region has the DNA TGTGCCAGCAGCCCGGAGGGAGAGACCCAGTACTTC. It translates to CASSPEGETQYF. Complete variable domain (other parts from reference TRBV7-9 and TRBJ2-5): DTGVSQNPRHKITKRGQNVTFRCDPISEHNRLYWYRQTLGQGPEFLTYFQNEAQLEKSRLLSDRFSAERPKGSFSTLEIQRTEQGDSAMYLCASSPEGETQYFGPGTRLLVL.